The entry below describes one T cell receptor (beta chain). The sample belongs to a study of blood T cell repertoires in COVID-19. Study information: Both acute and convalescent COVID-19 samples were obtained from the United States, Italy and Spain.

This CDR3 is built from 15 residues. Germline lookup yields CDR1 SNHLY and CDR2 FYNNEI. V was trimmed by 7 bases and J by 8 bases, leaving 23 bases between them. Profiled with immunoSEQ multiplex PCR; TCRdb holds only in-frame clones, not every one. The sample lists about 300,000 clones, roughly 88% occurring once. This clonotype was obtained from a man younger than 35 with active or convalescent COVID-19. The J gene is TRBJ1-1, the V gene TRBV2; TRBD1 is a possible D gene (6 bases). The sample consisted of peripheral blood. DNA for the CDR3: TGTGCCAGCATCCAAAGTGGGCAGGGGCTAGCCGAAGCTTTCTTT. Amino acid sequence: CASIQSGQGLAEAFF.